The 18 T cell receptor beta chains reported below all come from one sample, sequenced in a study of blood T cell repertoires in COVID-19. Sequencing used immunoSEQ multiplex PCR; TCRdb keeps in-frame clones, though not all of them. The table has around 250,000 clones, around 88% seen once. Sequenced: PBMCs or T cells enriched from blood (not recorded which). These receptors were obtained from a woman aged 25 to 39 who had recovered from COVID-19.

The rearrangement links TRBV7-8 to TRBJ2-2; 7 nucleotides line up with TRBD2. Trimming removed 2 bases from V and 4 bases from J; junction bases left unmatched: 25. The germline V gene encodes CDR1 SGHVS and CDR2 FQNEAQ. The CDR3 is made up of 22 amino acids. The CDR3 bases are TGTGCCAGCAGCTTATATGTAGACCGTTACTTGCGGGGTCGCGGGAGCACCGGGGAGCTGTTTTTT. Translated: CASSLYVDRYLRGRGSTGELFF.

The chain recombines TRBV6-2 or TRBV6-3 with TRBJ1-1, with D perhaps TRBD1 (5 bases). There are 16 residues in the CDR3. Germline CDR1 MNHEY, CDR2 SVGEGT. V lost 2 bases and J lost 0, with 13 bases in between. The CDR3 loop is CASSYPRGTLNTEAFF. The DNA for the CDR3 is TGTGCCAGCAGTTACCCCCGCGGGACCCTGAACACTGAAGCTTTCTTT.

The rearrangement uses TRBV18 and TRBJ1-1; possible D gene TRBD1, 6 bases. The CDR3 covers 15 residues. Germline CDR1 and CDR2: KGHSH and LQKENI. Deletions cut 4 bases from V and 2 bases from J, with 14 bases between. Here the CDR3 reads CASSLVKQGNTEAFF. CDR3 nucleotide sequence: TGTGCCAGCTCACTCGTGAAACAGGGTAACACTGAAGCTTTCTTT.

The J gene is TRBJ2-7, the V gene TRBV27; tentatively, D is TRBD1 (5 bases). V was pared by 6 bases and J by 4 bases, with 19 bases between. The germline V gene has CDR1 MNHEY and CDR2 SMNVEV (reference sequence). The CDR3 consists of 15 residues. This CDR3 is CASRQRGLGLYEQYF. The CDR3 nucleotides are TGTGCCAGCAGACAAAGGGGTTTAGGGCTATACGAGCAGTACTTC.

The gene calls are TRBV19 and TRBJ1-5; D is unclear. CDR1 and CDR2 from the germline V gene are LNHDA and SQIVND (reference sequence). The germline V and J ends were trimmed by 7 bases and 1 base, with 14 bases remaining between them. This CDR3 comprises 15 residues. The CDR3 DNA follows: TGTGCCAGTACCACGTCCGGCAGGAGCAATCAGCCCCAGCATTTT. It specifies CASTTSGRSNQPQHF. Based on the CDR3 plus reference TRBV19 and TRBJ1-5, the full variable domain is DGGITQSPKYLFRKEGQNVTLSCEQNLNHDAMYWYRQDPGQGLRLIYYSQIVNDFQKGDIAEGYSVSREKKESFPLTVTSAQKNPTAFYLCASTTSGRSNQPQHFGDGTRLSIL.

The CDR3, as DNA: TGTGCCAGCAGCTCCCCAGTTTTTAGCGGCACTAGCACAGATACGCAGTATTTT. Its protein product is CASSSPVFSGTSTDTQYF. This chain uses TRBV7-2 with TRBJ2-3; weak D call: TRBD2 (6 bases). The CDR3 consists of 18 residues. V was cut by 4 bases and J by 0 bases, with 20 bases left in between. CDR1 SGHTA and CDR2 FQGNSA come from the germline V gene.

The chain couples TRBV5-1 to TRBJ2-7; tentative D call: TRBD1 (6 bases). The V end was cut by 4 bases, the J end by 2 bases, with 13 bases between. CDR1 SGHRS and CDR2 YFSETQ come from the germline V gene. This CDR3 contains 14 residues. The CDR3 loop is CASSLTQGPYEQYF. The CDR3 DNA is TGCGCCAGCAGCCTTACACAGGGCCCCTACGAGCAGTACTTC.

This chain links TRBV11-2 with TRBJ2-1; 7 positions match TRBD1. After removal of 4 bases from V and 8 bases from J, the junction contained 11 bases not matched to a gene. This CDR3 has 15 amino acids. Germline V lookup: CDR1 SGHAT, CDR2 FQNNGV. CDR3 DNA: TGTGCCAGCAGCTCCGCCCCCAACAGGGGCGATGAGCAGTTCTTC. Protein: CASSSAPNRGDEQFF. The complete variable domain, with remaining parts taken from reference TRBV11-2 and TRBJ2-1, reads EAGVAQSPRYKIIEKRQSVAFWCNPISGHATLYWYQQILGQGPKLLIQFQNNGVVDDSQLPKDRFSAERLKGVDSTLKIQPAKLEDSAVYLCASSSAPNRGDEQFFGPGTRLTVL.

Regarding this clone: The sample carries other DNA sequences with the same CDR3. This rearrangement joins TRBV20-1 to TRBJ2-1; D is ambiguous. Deletions cut 5 bases from V and 7 bases from J, with 6 bases between. The CDR3 totals 10 residues. The germline gives CDR1 DFQATT, CDR2 SNEGSKA (reference sequence). In nucleotides, the CDR3 is TGCAGTGCTCAGGATAATGAGCAGTTCTTC. It is translated as CSAQDNEQFF.

Only one count was recorded for this clone. The rearrangement uses TRBV11-3 and TRBJ1-1; D is unclear. V was shortened by 1 base and J by 7 bases, with 10 bases between the two germline ends. The CDR3 is 13 residues long. Germline values: CDR1 SGHNT, CDR2 YENEEA. The CDR3 region has the DNA TGTGCCAGCAGCTTAGGGGGAGTCGGTGAAGCTTTCTTT. This gives the protein CASSLGGVGEAFF.

The chain employs TRBV5-4 and TRBJ2-3; TRBD2 agrees at 13 bases. V lost 4 bases and J lost 7; bases outside the gene matches: 9. CDR1 is SGHNT and CDR2 is YYREEE in the germline V gene (reference sequence). This CDR3 contains 16 residues. CDR3: CASSPGGLAGSNTQYF. The CDR3 DNA follows: TGTGCCAGCAGCCCGGGGGGACTAGCGGGGTCGAATACGCAGTATTTT.

The chain carries TRBV2 and TRBJ1-5, with 7 nucleotides matching TRBD1. The junction had 5 bases not matched to a gene; V was cut back by 6 bases and J by 0 bases. Germline-derived CDR1 and CDR2 are SNHLY and FYNNEI. This CDR3 has 15 amino acids. CDR3 loop: CASRRTGGSNQPQHF. CDR3 sequence (DNA): TGTGCCAGCAGGAGGACAGGTGGTAGCAATCAGCCCCAGCATTTT.

The gene calls are TRBV11-2 and TRBJ2-7; 7 bases line up with TRBD2. This CDR3 contains 12 residues. Per the germline V gene, CDR1 is SGHAT and CDR2 is FQNNGV. V lost 7 bases and J lost 5; bases outside the gene matches: 5. CDR3 region: CASMSGTNEQYF. For the CDR3, the DNA is TGTGCCAGCATGAGCGGGACCAACGAGCAGTACTTC.

V gene TRBV7-2 combines with J gene TRBJ2-3, with D unclear. CDR1 is SGHTA and CDR2 is FQGNSA in the germline V gene. V was pared by 2 bases and J by 2 bases, with 5 bases between. The CDR3 contains 13 residues. The CDR3 sequence: CASSLKPTDTQYF. The CDR3 DNA sequence: TGTGCCAGCAGCTTAAAGCCCACAGATACGCAGTATTTT.

This chain uses TRBV28 with TRBJ1-1, with D perhaps matching TRBD1 (6 bases). The CDR3 length is 14 residues. Trimming pared 6 bases from V and 5 bases from J, leaving 16 bases between. Germline V CDR1 and CDR2: MDHEN, SYDVKM. The CDR3 sequence: CASRDIRGGTEAFF. Here the CDR3 DNA reads TGTGCCAGCAGAGACATCAGGGGTGGGACTGAAGCTTTCTTT. The full variable domain, completed using reference TRBV28 and TRBJ1-1, is DVKVTQSSRYLVKRTGEKVFLECVQDMDHENMFWYRQDPGLGLRLIYFSYDVKMKEKGDIPEGYSVSREKKERFSLILESASTNQTSMYLCASRDIRGGTEAFFGQGTRLTVV.

This chain uses TRBV5-5 with TRBJ2-1; D is perhaps TRBD2 (5 bases). Between the trimmed V and J ends, which lost 0 bases and 8 bases, there was a span of 15 bases. Germline assignment: CDR1 SGHKS and CDR2 YYEKEE (reference sequence). CDR3 size: 15 residues. The DNA for the CDR3 is TGTGCCAGCAGCTTGGCCGGGCGGGCGAGCGATGAGCAGTTCTTC. This encodes CASSLAGRASDEQFF. Variable domain in full (rest from reference TRBV5-5 and TRBJ2-1): DAGVTQSPTHLIKTRGQQVTLRCSPISGHKSVSWYQQVLGQGPQFIFQYYEKEERGRGNFPDRFSARQFPNYSSELNVNALLLGDSALYLCASSLAGRASDEQFFGPGTRLTVL.

J is TRBJ1-2 and V is TRBV28; no reliable D call. Germline V CDR1 and CDR2: MDHEN, SYDVKM. V gave up 4 bases and J gave up 7 bases, with 10 bases separating them. CDR3 length equals 12 residues. CDR3: CASSSGVGGYTF. The CDR3 DNA reads as TGTGCCAGCAGTTCCGGGGTAGGTGGCTACACCTTC.

The gene calls are TRBV4-2 and TRBJ2-1; TRBD2 agrees at 7 bases. V gave up 6 bases and J gave up 1 base; unmatched junction bases: 9. This CDR3 spans 16 amino acids. Germline CDR1 is LGHNA and CDR2 is YNFKEQ. In nucleotides, the CDR3 is TGTGCCAGCAGTTACGGGACGGGAGGTTCCTACAATGAGCAGTTCTTC. Protein product: CASSYGTGGSYNEQFF.